What follows are 20 T cell receptor beta chains derived from one specimen sequenced in a study of shared clonotypes between healthy human individuals. Naive CD8 cells were CD45RO-negative, positively selected for CCR7, excluding terminally differentiated effector memory CD45RA+ cells. Generated by immunoSEQ multiplex PCR, the TCRdb table keeps only in-frame clones and is missing some. The sample records nearly 2 million clones, roughly 94% being singletons. The sample was naive CD8+ T cells sorted from blood. The source is a man between 18 and 35 years old in good health.

The chain couples TRBV9 to TRBJ2-7, with D perhaps matching TRBD1 (5 bases). Trimming cost V 3 bases and J 1 base, with 23 bases left between them. There are 18 residues in the CDR3. CDR1 is SGDLS and CDR2 is YYNGEE in the germline V gene. The CDR3 region is CASSAGPLFGPDSYEQYF. The CDR3 DNA reads as TGTGCCAGCAGCGCAGGGCCGTTATTTGGACCTGATTCCTACGAGCAGTACTTC.

The J gene is TRBJ1-6, the V gene TRBV9; possible D gene TRBD1, 6 bases. This CDR3 contains 20 residues. The V end lost 0 bases, the J end lost 0 bases, and 19 bases lay between the germline ends. Germline V gene data show CDR1 as SGDLS and CDR2 as YYNGEE. CDR3 bases: TGTGCCAGCAGCGTAGCTCCGACAGGACGGGATAGCTCCTATAATTCACCCCTCCACTTT. Its translation: CASSVAPTGRDSSYNSPLHF.

The rearrangement joins TRBV5-6 to TRBJ1-2; the D gene is possibly TRBD1 (5 bases). Between the trimmed V and J ends, which lost 5 bases and 6 bases, there was a span of 11 bases. The germline gives CDR1 SGHDT, CDR2 YYEEEE. This CDR3 is built from 12 residues. The CDR3 is CASSSQGDGYTF. Here the CDR3 DNA reads TGTGCCAGCAGTTCTCAGGGTGATGGCTACACCTTC.

The rearrangement joins TRBV6-1 to TRBJ1-1; perhaps TRBD1 as D (5 bases). The V end lost 3 bases, the J end lost 5 bases, and 13 bases lay between the germline ends. The germline V gene encodes CDR1 MNHNS and CDR2 SASEGT. This CDR3 region has 14 residues. In nucleotides, the CDR3 is TGTGCCAGCAGTGATTGGGTGGGGGAGACTGAAGCTTTCTTT. Amino acids: CASSDWVGETEAFF.

The gene calls are TRBV11-2 and TRBJ2-7, with D possibly TRBD1 on 5 matching bases. Per germline, CDR1 SGHAT and CDR2 FQNNGV. The CDR3 sequence is 14 residues long. Trimming shortened V by 1 base and J by 3 bases, and 10 bases separated the two germline ends. The CDR3 is CASSLGQIYYEQYF. CDR3 bases: TGTGCCAGCAGCTTAGGACAGATTTACTACGAGCAGTACTTC.

The V gene is TRBV5-4, the J gene TRBJ2-7; the match to TRBD2 covers 9 bases. The V segment lost 4 bases and the J segment 1 base; nucleotides outside the gene matches: 3. The CDR3 consists of 14 residues. From germline, CDR1 is SGHNT and CDR2 YYREEE (reference sequence). The CDR3 loop is CASSRGLASYEQYF. The CDR3 bases are TGTGCCAGCAGCCGCGGACTAGCGTCCTACGAGCAGTACTTC.

The chain carries TRBV6-5 and TRBJ1-6, with TRBD1 as a possible D gene (5 bases). The germline CDR1 and CDR2 sequences are MNHEY and SVGAGI. This CDR3 is 14 amino acids long. V dropped 6 bases and J dropped 7 bases, with 13 bases sitting between them. The CDR3 protein is CASSSEWGNSPLHF. The CDR3 coding sequence is TGTGCCAGCAGCTCAGAATGGGGGAATTCACCCCTCCACTTT.

The rearrangement joins TRBV19 to TRBJ1-1; no firm D call. Trimming removed 3 bases from V and 0 bases from J, with 29 bases in between. Germline-derived CDR1 and CDR2 are LNHDA and SQIVND (reference sequence). This CDR3 comprises 21 residues. CDR3 bases: TGTGCCAGTAGTATTCTCCCTCCTATGGCAGGAGAGAGTTGGCTGAACACTGAAGCTTTCTTT. As protein: CASSILPPMAGESWLNTEAFF.

The gene calls are TRBV7-3 and TRBJ2-3; D gene ambiguous. The CDR3 length is 13 residues. Trimming left V 2 bases short and J 5 bases short, with 8 bases between. Germline V lookup: CDR1 SGHTA, CDR2 FQGTGA. Written as DNA, the CDR3 is TGTGCCAGCAGCTTATCAGCCGGAGATACGCAGTATTTT. Its translation is CASSLSAGDTQYF. The entire variable domain, with the rest obtained from reference TRBV7-3 and TRBJ2-3, is as follows: GAGVSQTPSNKVTEKGKYVELRCDPISGHTALYWYRQSLGQGPEFLIYFQGTGAADDSGLPNDRFFAVRPEGSVSTLKIQRTERGDSAVYLCASSLSAGDTQYFGPGTRLTVL.

This sequence joins TRBV27 and TRBJ2-1, with 7 bases lining up with TRBD1. CDR1 and CDR2 from the germline V gene are MNHEY and SMNVEV (reference sequence). CDR3 length: 15 amino acids. The V gene end was trimmed by 3 bases and the J gene end by 6 bases; junction bases not matched to a gene: 8. The CDR3 loop is CASSLGTTGANEQFF. CDR3 DNA sequence: TGTGCCAGCAGTTTGGGGACAACAGGGGCCAATGAGCAGTTCTTC.

The genes are TRBV25-1 and TRBJ2-7, with 8 bases that match TRBD1. J gave up 3 bases and V 3 bases, and 7 bases lay outside the gene matches. CDR1 MGHDK and CDR2 SYGVNS come from the germline V gene. This CDR3 has 15 residues. CDR3 nucleotide sequence: TGTGCCAGCAGTGATATAGGGACAGGTATCTACGAGCAGTACTTC. Translation: CASSDIGTGIYEQYF.

CDR3 residues: CSVTGTGVSGELFF. The CDR3 bases are TGCAGCGTGACCGGGACAGGGGTGTCCGGGGAGCTGTTTTTT. The chain recombines TRBV29-1 with TRBJ2-2; 10 bases map to TRBD1. The V gene's germline CDR1 is SQVTM and CDR2 ANQGSEA. The CDR3 totals 14 residues. V shed 6 bases, J shed 6 bases, and the junction held 7 bases outside the gene matches.

The chain recombines TRBV4-3 with TRBJ1-1; D is ambiguous. Germline CDR1 LGHNA, CDR2 YSLEER. The V and J ends lost 4 bases and 4 bases respectively, with 13 bases between them. This CDR3 spans 14 amino acids. The CDR3 nucleotides read TGCGCCAGCAGCCTATACCGGACCGCCACTGAAGCTTTCTTT. Protein: CASSLYRTATEAFF.

The chain recombines TRBV29-1 with TRBJ2-7; 9 bases match TRBD2. CDR3 size: 14 residues. The J segment lost 4 bases and the V segment lost 6 bases, leaving 10 bases of the junction unmatched. CDR1 and CDR2 (germline): SQVTM, ANQGSEA. The CDR3 here is CSVVPSGASYEQYF. CDR3 coding DNA: TGCAGCGTGGTTCCTAGCGGGGCGTCATACGAGCAGTACTTC.

The chain has TRBV9 and TRBJ2-3; D unclear. With 2 bases removed from V and 6 bases from J, the gap between germline ends came to 13 bases. Germline V gene sequence: CDR1 SGDLS, CDR2 YYNGEE. This CDR3 contains 14 residues. CDR3 nucleotides: TGTGCCAGCAGCGTTTTTACCGGAGATGATACGCAGTATTTT. This sequence encodes CASSVFTGDDTQYF.

CDR3 bases: TGTGCCAGCTCACCGGGCCGGGGGGACTACGAGCAGTACTTC. Translation gives CASSPGRGDYEQYF. The V call is TRBV18, the J call TRBJ2-7; 7 bases line up with TRBD2. Per the germline V gene, CDR1 is KGHSH and CDR2 is LQKENI. Trimming at V came to 3 bases and at J to 3 bases, leaving 5 bases not matched to a gene. The CDR3 consists of 14 residues.

This chain connects TRBV6-5 to TRBJ2-1, with a weak D call TRBD2 (6 bases). Germline-derived CDR1 and CDR2 are MNHEY and SVGAGI. V was cut by 1 base and J by 8 bases, with 9 bases left in between. The CDR3 is 13 residues long. Here the CDR3 reads CASSYLGGDEQFF. CDR3 in DNA: TGTGCCAGCAGTTACTTGGGGGGTGATGAGCAGTTCTTC.

The V call is TRBV27, the J call TRBJ2-6; D remains unclear. V lost 3 bases and J lost 0, with 3 bases in between. The length of the CDR3 is 14 residues. CDR1 is MNHEY, CDR2 SMNVEV, per germline (reference sequence). Here the CDR3 DNA reads TGTGCCAGCAGTTTTGTCTCTGGGGCCAACGTCCTGACTTTC. Translated: CASSFVSGANVLTF.

Turning to this clone: Other DNA sequences in this specimen translate into the identical CDR3. The V call is TRBV6-5, the J call TRBJ1-6; D not resolved. Germline-derived CDR1 and CDR2 are MNHEY and SVGAGI. The V end was cut by 0 bases, the J end by 6 bases, with 3 bases between. CDR3 size: 13 residues. This CDR3 is CASSYSGNSPLHF. CDR3 in DNA: TGTGCCAGCAGTTACTCCGGTAATTCACCCCTCCACTTT.

This clone was counted between two and nine times. The same CDR3 is also encoded by other DNA sequences in this sample. This chain joins TRBV11-2 and TRBJ2-7; D remains unclear. The germline V gene has CDR1 SGHAT and CDR2 FQNNGV. This CDR3 has 14 residues. V dropped 1 base and J dropped 3 bases, with 10 bases sitting between them. CDR3 residues: CASSLAAGVYEQYF. The DNA for the CDR3 is TGTGCCAGCAGCTTAGCCGCAGGAGTCTACGAGCAGTACTTC. Variable domain in full (rest from reference TRBV11-2 and TRBJ2-7): EAGVAQSPRYKIIEKRQSVAFWCNPISGHATLYWYQQILGQGPKLLIQFQNNGVVDDSQLPKDRFSAERLKGVDSTLKIQPAKLEDSAVYLCASSLAAGVYEQYFGPGTRLTVT.